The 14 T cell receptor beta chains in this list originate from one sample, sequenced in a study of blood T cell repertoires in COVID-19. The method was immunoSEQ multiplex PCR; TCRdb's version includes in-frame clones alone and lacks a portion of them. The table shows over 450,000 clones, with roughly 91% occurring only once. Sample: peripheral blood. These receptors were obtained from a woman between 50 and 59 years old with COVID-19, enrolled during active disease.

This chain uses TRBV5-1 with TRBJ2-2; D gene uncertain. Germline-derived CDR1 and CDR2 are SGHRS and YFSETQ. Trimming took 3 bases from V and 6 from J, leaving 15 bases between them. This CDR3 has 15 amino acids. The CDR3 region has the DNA TGCGCCAGCAGCTCAAGGATGAGGCGATCCGGGGAGCTGTTTTTT. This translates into CASSSRMRRSGELFF.

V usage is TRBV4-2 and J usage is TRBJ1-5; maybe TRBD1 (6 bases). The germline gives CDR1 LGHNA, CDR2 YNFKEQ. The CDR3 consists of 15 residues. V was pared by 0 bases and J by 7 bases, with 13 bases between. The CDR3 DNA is TGTGCCAGCAGCCAAGATTTCAGGGGAAACCAGCCCCAGCATTTT. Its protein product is CASSQDFRGNQPQHF.

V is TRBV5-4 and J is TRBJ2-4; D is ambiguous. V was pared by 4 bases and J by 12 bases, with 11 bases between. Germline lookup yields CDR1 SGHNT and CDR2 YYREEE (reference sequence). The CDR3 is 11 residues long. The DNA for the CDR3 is TGTGCCAGCAGCCTCGACTCTAGTCAGTACTTC. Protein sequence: CASSLDSSQYF.

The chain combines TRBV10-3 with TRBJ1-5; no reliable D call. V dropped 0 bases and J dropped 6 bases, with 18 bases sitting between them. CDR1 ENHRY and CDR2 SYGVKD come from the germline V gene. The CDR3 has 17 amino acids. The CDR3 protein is CAISESIAVRNRQPQHF. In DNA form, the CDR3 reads TGTGCCATCAGTGAGTCGATAGCGGTCAGGAATCGTCAGCCCCAGCATTTT.

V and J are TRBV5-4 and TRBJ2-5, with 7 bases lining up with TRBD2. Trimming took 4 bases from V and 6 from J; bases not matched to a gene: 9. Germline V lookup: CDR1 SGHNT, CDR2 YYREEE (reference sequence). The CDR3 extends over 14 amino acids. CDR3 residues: CASSPEGRVKTQYF. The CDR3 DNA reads TGTGCCAGCAGCCCGGAGGGGAGGGTGAAGACCCAGTACTTC. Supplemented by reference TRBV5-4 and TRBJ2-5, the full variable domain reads ETGVTQSPTHLIKTRGQQVTLRCSSQSGHNTVSWYQQALGQGPQFIFQYYREEENGRGNFPPRFSGLQFPNYSSELNVNALELDDSALYLCASSPEGRVKTQYFGPGTRLLVL.

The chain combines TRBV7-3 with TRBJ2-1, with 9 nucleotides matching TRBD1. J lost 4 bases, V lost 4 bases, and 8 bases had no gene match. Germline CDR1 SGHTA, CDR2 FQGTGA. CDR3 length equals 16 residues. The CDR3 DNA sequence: TGTGCCAGCAGCTCCAGCCCGGGACAGGGATACAATGAGCAGTTCTTC. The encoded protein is CASSSSPGQGYNEQFF.

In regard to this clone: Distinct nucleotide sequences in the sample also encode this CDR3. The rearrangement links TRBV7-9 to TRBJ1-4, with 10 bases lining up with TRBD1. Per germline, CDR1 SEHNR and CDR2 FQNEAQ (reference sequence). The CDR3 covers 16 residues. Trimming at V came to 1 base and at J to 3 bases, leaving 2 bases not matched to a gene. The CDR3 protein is CASSLGQGAANEKLFF. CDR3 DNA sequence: TGTGCCAGCAGCTTAGGACAGGGGGCGGCTAATGAAAAACTGTTTTTT.

CDR3 protein: CASSPRGLRDYSTNEQFF. The CDR3 region has the DNA TGTGCCAGCTCACCACGGGGACTCCGGGACTACTCAACAAATGAGCAGTTCTTC. The chain links TRBV18 to TRBJ2-1; 7 bases line up with TRBD2. The CDR3 extends over 18 amino acids. Trimming cost V 1 base and J 7 bases; bases outside gene matches: 16. Germline V gives CDR1 KGHSH, CDR2 LQKENI.

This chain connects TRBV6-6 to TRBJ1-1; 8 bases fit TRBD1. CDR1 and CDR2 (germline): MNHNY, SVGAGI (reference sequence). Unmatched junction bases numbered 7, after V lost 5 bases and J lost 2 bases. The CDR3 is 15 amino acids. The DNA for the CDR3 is TGTGCCAGCAGTCTGGGCGGGACAGGTAACACTGAAGCTTTCTTT. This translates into CASSLGGTGNTEAFF.

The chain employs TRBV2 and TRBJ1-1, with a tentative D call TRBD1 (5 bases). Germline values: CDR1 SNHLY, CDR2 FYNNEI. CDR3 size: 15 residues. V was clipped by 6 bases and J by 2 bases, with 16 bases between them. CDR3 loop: CASSLRGVRNTEAFF. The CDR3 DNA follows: TGTGCCAGCAGCCTCCGGGGGGTCCGTAACACTGAAGCTTTCTTT.

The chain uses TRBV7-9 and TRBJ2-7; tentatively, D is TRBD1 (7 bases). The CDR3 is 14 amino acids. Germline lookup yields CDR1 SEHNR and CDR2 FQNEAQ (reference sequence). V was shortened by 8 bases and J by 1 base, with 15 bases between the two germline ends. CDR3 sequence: CASASRDSSYEQYF. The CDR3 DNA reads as TGTGCCAGCGCCTCGCGGGACAGTTCCTACGAGCAGTACTTC.

The CDR3 protein is CASNGWGGTDTQYF. As DNA, the CDR3 is TGTGCCAGCAACGGGTGGGGGGGCACAGATACGCAGTATTTT. V gene TRBV25-1 combines with J gene TRBJ2-3; TRBD2 is a possible D gene (6 bases). Deletions cut 7 bases from V and 1 base from J, with 12 bases between. CDR3 length equals 14 residues. CDR1 is MGHDK, CDR2 SYGVNS, per germline. Together with reference TRBV25-1 and TRBJ2-3, the CDR3 gives the full variable domain: EADIYQTPRYLVIGTGKKITLECSQTMGHDKMYWYQQDPGMELHLIHYSYGVNSTEKGDLSSESTVSRIRTEHFPLTLESARPSHTSQYLCASNGWGGTDTQYFGPGTRLTVL.

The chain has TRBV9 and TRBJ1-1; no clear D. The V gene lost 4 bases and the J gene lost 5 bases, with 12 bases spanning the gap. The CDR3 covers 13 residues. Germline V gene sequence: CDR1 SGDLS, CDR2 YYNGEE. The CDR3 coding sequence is TGTGCCAGCAGCCGCCGCGGGGAAACTGAAGCTTTCTTT. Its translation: CASSRRGETEAFF.

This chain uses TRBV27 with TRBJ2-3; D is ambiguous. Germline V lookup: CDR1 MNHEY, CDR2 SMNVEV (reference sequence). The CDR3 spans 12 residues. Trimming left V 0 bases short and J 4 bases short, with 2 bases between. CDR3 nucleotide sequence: TGTGCCAGCAGTTTATCCGCAGATACGCAGTATTTT. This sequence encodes CASSLSADTQYF.